This T cell receptor (beta chain) originates from a study of vaccination and CD4 T cells after COVID-19. In the study overall: Four females and six males made up the convalescents, with two Hispanic. Stimulation of the cells used overlapping spike peptide pools from SARS-CoV-2 and from the common cold coronaviruses HCoV-NL63, HCoV-OC43 and HCoV-229E.

Cultured CD4+ T cell DNA was sequenced using the Oncomine TCR Beta short-read assay. TCRdb passed the PCR reads through MiXCR, listing each CDR3 protein once. This table has roughly 12,000 distinct CDR3 sequences, under 80% appearing once. Treatment defined: approximately nine-day PBMC culture with coronavirus spike peptide pools or control peptides (ViraFEST assay). After expanding antigen-specific T cells with peptide pools, ViraFEST sequenced their TCRs. Note on this clonotype: The target antigen is unknown.

This TCR was recovered from a human donor who had recovered from COVID-19. Sequencing was performed on CD4+ T cells from blood, cultured in vitro.

The CDR3 region is CASSLLAGRDGELFF. CDR3 in DNA: TGTGCCAGCAGCTTACTAGCGGGAAGGGACGGGGAGCTGTTTTTT. This chain joins TRBV7-2 and TRBJ2-2; TRBD2 aligns across 9 bases. The CDR3 sequence is 15 residues long. The J segment lost 7 bases and the V segment lost 2 bases, leaving 5 bases of the junction unmatched. Germline CDR1 reads SGHTA; CDR2 reads FQGNSA.